This T cell receptor beta chain was recovered during a study of CD8+ T cells in alopecia areata. Turning to the study itself: Treatment with tofacitinib (6 to 18 months) was followed by 6 months off drug.

In alopecia areata patients, both lesional scalp punch biopsies and peripheral blood were collected. Germline V gives CDR1 GTSNPN, CDR2 SVGIG (reference sequence). The CDR3 consists of 14 residues. Germline trimming cut 1 base from V and 0 bases from J; bases unmatched to any gene: 2. cDNA prepared by RNA extraction and subsequent reverse transcription served as the template for sequencing. Some clones are missing from TCRdb's copy, which holds only in-frame ones; the method was immunoSEQ multiplex PCR. Of 200,000 to 250,000 clones listed, more than 45% are singletons. This receptor was identified in a human donor with alopecia areata. Here the sequenced sample was CD4+ T cells sorted from blood, taken at week 0. The rearrangement uses TRBV30 and TRBJ1-1, with TRBD1 matching 7 bases. The CDR3 is CAWSEGGLNTEAFF. DNA for the CDR3: TGTGCCTGGAGTGAAGGGGGCCTGAACACTGAAGCTTTCTTT.